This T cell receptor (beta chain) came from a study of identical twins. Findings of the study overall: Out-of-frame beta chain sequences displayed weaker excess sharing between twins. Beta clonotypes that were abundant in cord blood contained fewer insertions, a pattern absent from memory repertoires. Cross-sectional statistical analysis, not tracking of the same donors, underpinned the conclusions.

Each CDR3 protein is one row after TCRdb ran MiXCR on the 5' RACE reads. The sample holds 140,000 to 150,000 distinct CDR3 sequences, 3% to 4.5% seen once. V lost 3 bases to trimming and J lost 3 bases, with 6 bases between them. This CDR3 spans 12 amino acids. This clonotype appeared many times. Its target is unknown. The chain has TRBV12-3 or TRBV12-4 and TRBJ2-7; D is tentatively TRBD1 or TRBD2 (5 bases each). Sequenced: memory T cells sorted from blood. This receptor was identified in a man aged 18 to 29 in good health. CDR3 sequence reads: CASSFGGYEQYF. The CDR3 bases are TGTGCCAGCAGTTTTGGGGGCTACGAGCAGTACTTC.